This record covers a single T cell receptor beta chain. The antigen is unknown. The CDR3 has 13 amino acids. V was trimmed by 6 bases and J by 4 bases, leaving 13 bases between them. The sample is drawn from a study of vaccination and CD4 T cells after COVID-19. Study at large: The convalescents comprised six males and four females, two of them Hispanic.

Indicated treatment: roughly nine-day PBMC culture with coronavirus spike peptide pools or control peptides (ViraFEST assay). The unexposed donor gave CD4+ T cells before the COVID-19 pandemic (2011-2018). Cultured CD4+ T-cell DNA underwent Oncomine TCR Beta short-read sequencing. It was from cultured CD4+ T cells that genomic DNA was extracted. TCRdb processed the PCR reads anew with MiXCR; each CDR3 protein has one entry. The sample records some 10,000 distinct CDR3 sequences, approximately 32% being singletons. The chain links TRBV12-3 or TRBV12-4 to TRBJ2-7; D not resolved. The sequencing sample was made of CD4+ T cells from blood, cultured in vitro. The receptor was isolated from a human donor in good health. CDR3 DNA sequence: TGTGCCAGCAGCCATTCCGACCAATACGAGCAGTACTTC. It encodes CASSHSDQYEQYF.